A single sample is the source of the 21 T cell receptor beta chains below, sequenced in a study of blood T cell repertoires in COVID-19 (dated by TCRdb to 2020 to 2021). The method behind the library was the immunoSEQ multiplex PCR assay. In its TCRdb copy, this immuneACCESS table keeps in-frame sequences only and misses some clones. Where compared with another copy, unresolved V genes explain less than half of these, and the others have no known cause. The sample includes 300,000 to 400,000 clones, with roughly 89% observed a single time. Jointly, the top ten make up around 9.9% of the sample. Sequenced: peripheral blood. The receptor set was obtained from a man in his thirties or forties with COVID-19, enrolled during active disease.

The chain links TRBV7-2 to TRBJ2-3, with D maybe TRBD2 (5 bases). This CDR3 has 13 amino acids. V lost 5 bases and J 3 bases, leaving 9 bases between the germline ends. CDR1 SGHTA and CDR2 FQGNSA come from the germline V gene. For the CDR3, the DNA is TGTGCCAGCAGCGTTACTAGAACAGATACGCAGTATTTT. Amino acids: CASSVTRTDTQYF.

This sequence joins TRBV6-5 and TRBJ2-7; D perhaps matches TRBD1 (6 bases). V gave up 6 bases and J gave up 0 bases, with 12 bases separating them. CDR3 length: 14 amino acids. Germline values: CDR1 MNHEY, CDR2 SVGAGI. The CDR3 spells CASRGEGDSYEQYF. The CDR3 coding sequence is TGTGCCAGCAGGGGCGAGGGGGACTCCTACGAGCAGTACTTC.

This chain uses TRBV10-2 with TRBJ1-1; possibly TRBD1 for D (5 bases). The V and J ends lost 10 bases and 4 bases respectively, with 16 bases between them. Germline V CDR1 and CDR2: WSHSY, SAAADI. The CDR3 is 13 amino acids. The CDR3 reads CATTPDSATEAFF. The CDR3 DNA follows: TGCGCCACCACACCCGACAGCGCCACTGAAGCTTTCTTT.

V gene TRBV12-1 combines with J gene TRBJ2-1; TRBD1 is the table's D call and was not checked against the DNA. TRBV12-1 is a pseudogene segment. The CDR3 totals 12 residues. CDR3 amino acids: CASSSQGTEQFF. Written as DNA, the CDR3 is TGTGCCAGCAGCTCCCAGGGCACTGAGCAGTTCTTC.

The rearrangement uses TRBV2 and TRBJ1-4; 10 bases are shared with TRBD1. The CDR3 has 16 amino acids. Per germline, CDR1 SNHLY and CDR2 FYNNEI. The V and J ends lost 3 bases and 4 bases, in that order; junction bases with no gene match: 5. CDR3 region: CASSETGGPRNEKLFF. The CDR3 DNA sequence: TGTGCCAGCAGTGAGACAGGGGGCCCCCGTAATGAAAAACTGTTTTTT. Full variable domain (outside the CDR3, taken from reference TRBV2 and TRBJ1-4): EPEVTQTPSHQVTQMGQEVILRCVPISNHLYFYWYRQILGQKVEFLVSFYNNEISEKSEIFDDQFSVERPDGSNFTLKIRSTKLEDSAMYFCASSETGGPRNEKLFFGSGTQLSVL.

The chain uses TRBV5-8 and TRBJ1-1, with 8 bases lining up with TRBD1. From germline, CDR1 is SGHTS and CDR2 YDEGEE. The CDR3 has 15 residues. With 1 base clipped from V and 4 bases from J, the junction kept 6 bases outside the gene matches. Here the CDR3 reads CASSLRAGGGTEAFF. The DNA of the CDR3 is TGTGCCAGCAGCTTGAGAGCAGGGGGCGGCACTGAAGCTTTCTTT.

This clone showed up just a few times. This chain links TRBV24-1 with TRBJ2-2; TRBD1 matches at 10 bases. Germline trimming cut 3 bases from V and 7 bases from J; bases unmatched to any gene: 7. In germline, CDR1 is KGHDR, CDR2 SFDVKD. CDR3 length equals 16 residues. CDR3 coding DNA: TGTGCCACCAGTGATGCCAGACAGGGGGCTCACGGGGAGCTGTTTTTT. It encodes CATSDARQGAHGELFF.

The rearrangement uses TRBV11-2 and TRBJ2-7, with TRBD1 matching 10 bases. J gave up 6 bases and V 6 bases, and 8 bases lay outside the gene matches. In germline, CDR1 is SGHAT, CDR2 FQNNGV. This CDR3 region has 14 residues. Here the CDR3 DNA reads TGTGCCAGCAGTTCAGACAGGGGGCGCCTCGAGCAGTACTTC. This translates into CASSSDRGRLEQYF.

V gene TRBV19 combines with J gene TRBJ2-3; TRBD2 agrees at 14 bases. Germline CDR1 LNHDA, CDR2 SQIVND (reference sequence). The CDR3 covers 16 residues. Losses at the gene ends were 1 base for V and 9 bases for J; bases not matched to a gene: 6. Written as DNA, the CDR3 is TGTGCCAGTAGTATAGGGACTAGCGGGGGGATAGAGACGCAGTATTTT. Encoded protein: CASSIGTSGGIETQYF.

The chain has TRBV4-3 and TRBJ1-2; D not certain. Per the germline V gene, CDR1 is LGHNA and CDR2 is YSLEER. The CDR3 sequence is 15 residues long. Trimming took off 1 base at V and 0 bases at J, with 9 bases between the two ends. In DNA, the CDR3 is TGCGCCAGCAGCCAAGGGTCGCTAACTAACTATGGCTACACCTTC. Amino acid sequence: CASSQGSLTNYGYTF.

The chain has TRBV19 and TRBJ2-7; D unresolved. The CDR3 is 12 residues long. Germline loops: CDR1 LNHDA, CDR2 SQIVND (reference sequence). Trimming left V 4 bases short and J 4 bases short, with 8 bases between. The CDR3 DNA reads as TGTGCCAGTAGTAAAAACAGTTACGAGCAGTACTTC. Translated, it gives CASSKNSYEQYF. The variable domain in full, with the rest retrieved from reference TRBV19 and TRBJ2-7, is DGGITQSPKYLFRKEGQNVTLSCEQNLNHDAMYWYRQDPGQGLRLIYYSQIVNDFQKGDIAEGYSVSREKKESFPLTVTSAQKNPTAFYLCASSKNSYEQYFGPGTRLTVT.

The chain recombines TRBV6-1 with TRBJ1-5; D is uncertain. Trimming removed 3 bases from V and 0 bases from J, with 6 bases in between. Germline V CDR1 and CDR2: MNHNS, SASEGT. CDR3 length: 14 amino acids. In nucleotides, the CDR3 is TGTGCCAGCAGTGACAGGAATAGCAATCAGCCCCAGCATTTT. Its protein product is CASSDRNSNQPQHF.

The genes are TRBV7-8 and TRBJ1-5; 8 positions agree with TRBD1. From germline, CDR1 is SGHVS and CDR2 FQNEAQ. V lost 6 bases, J lost 4 bases, and 11 bases stayed unmatched. There are 16 residues in the CDR3. The DNA for the CDR3 is TGTGCCAGCAGACAGGGGGGCAGGGACGAAAATCAGCCCCAGCATTTT. It specifies CASRQGGRDENQPQHF.

The rearrangement links TRBV6-5 to TRBJ1-6; D gene uncertain. Germline assignment: CDR1 MNHEY and CDR2 SVGAGI. CDR3 size: 15 residues. The V end lost 2 bases, the J end lost 2 bases, and 7 bases lay between the germline ends. The CDR3 coding sequence is TGTGCCAGCAGTTACCAAAGCCCCTATAATTCACCCCTCCACTTT. It codes for CASSYQSPYNSPLHF.

The chain employs TRBV28 and TRBJ2-7; D unresolved. CDR1 and CDR2 (germline): MDHEN, SYDVKM. V was trimmed by 5 bases and J by 0 bases, leaving 5 bases between them. There are 12 residues in the CDR3. CDR3 nucleotides: TGTGCCAGCAGTCTCCTCTCCTACGAGCAGTACTTC. Translating gives CASSLLSYEQYF. Full variable domain (missing parts from reference TRBV28 and TRBJ2-7): DVKVTQSSRYLVKRTGEKVFLECVQDMDHENMFWYRQDPGLGLRLIYFSYDVKMKEKGDIPEGYSVSREKKERFSLILESASTNQTSMYLCASSLLSYEQYFGPGTRLTVT.

The chain has TRBV6-2 or TRBV6-3 and TRBJ2-1; TRBD2 matches 9 bases. The CDR3 length is 15 residues. Trimming removed 5 bases from V and 2 bases from J; junction bases left unmatched: 4. Germline V gives CDR1 MNHEY, CDR2 SVGEGT. The CDR3 bases are TGTGCCAGCAGTAAGGTAGCGGGAGCCTACAATGAGCAGTTCTTC. This codes for CASSKVAGAYNEQFF.

The CDR3, as DNA: TGTGCCAGTAGAGAGGGAATTAACACCGGGGAGCTGTTTTTT. It encodes CASREGINTGELFF. This sequence joins TRBV6-5 and TRBJ2-2, with D possibly TRBD2 on 5 matching bases. The CDR3 contains 14 residues. CDR1 and CDR2 from the germline V gene are MNHEY and SVGAGI. The germline V and J ends were trimmed by 9 bases and 2 bases, with 13 bases remaining between them.

The chain combines TRBV28 with TRBJ1-2; a weak D match, TRBD1 (6 bases). Germline V gene lookup returns CDR1 MDHEN and CDR2 SYDVKM. The CDR3 contains 14 residues. Trimming stripped 8 bases from V and 3 bases from J, with 16 bases between. The CDR3 protein is CASRTGNSDYGYTF. CDR3 sequence (DNA): TGTGCCAGCCGTACAGGGAATTCGGACTATGGCTACACCTTC.

The chain recombines TRBV9 with TRBJ2-3; 8 positions match TRBD2. Germline V gene data show CDR1 as SGDLS and CDR2 as YYNGEE. The length of the CDR3 is 14 residues. V trimming: 4 bases; J trimming: 2 bases; junction bases outside the gene matches: 3. CDR3 amino acids: CASSFSGVTDTQYF. The CDR3 region has the DNA TGTGCCAGCAGCTTTAGCGGGGTCACAGATACGCAGTATTTT.

The chain is built from TRBV7-9 and TRBJ2-1; 11 positions agree with TRBD2. Germline V gene sequence: CDR1 SEHNR, CDR2 FQNEAQ (reference sequence). The CDR3 spans 16 residues. V was clipped by 5 bases and J by 1 base; unmatched bases: 4. The CDR3 sequence: CASSAPSGGSYNEQFF. The DNA of the CDR3 is TGTGCCAGCAGCGCTCCTAGCGGGGGGTCCTACAATGAGCAGTTCTTC.

The genes are TRBV9 and TRBJ1-3, with 7 positions matching TRBD1. The CDR3 covers 17 residues. CDR1 is SGDLS and CDR2 is YYNGEE in the germline V gene. V was clipped by 3 bases and J by 0 bases; unmatched bases: 9. Here the CDR3 reads CASSGMGQTISGNTIYF. CDR3 DNA: TGTGCCAGCAGCGGAATGGGACAGACCATCTCTGGAAACACCATATATTTT. The entire variable domain, with the rest obtained from reference TRBV9 and TRBJ1-3, is as follows: DSGVTQTPKHLITATGQRVTLRCSPRSGDLSVYWYQQSLDQGLQFLIQYYNGEERAKGNILERFSAQQFPDLHSELNLSSLELGDSALYFCASSGMGQTISGNTIYFGEGSWLTVV.